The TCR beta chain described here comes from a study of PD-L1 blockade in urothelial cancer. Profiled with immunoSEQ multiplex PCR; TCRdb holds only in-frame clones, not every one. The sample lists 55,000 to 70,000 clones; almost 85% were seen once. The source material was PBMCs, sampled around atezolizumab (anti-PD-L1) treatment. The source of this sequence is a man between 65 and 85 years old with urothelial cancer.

CDR3 in amino acids: CASSPLAGVADTQYF. The CDR3 region has the DNA TGTGCCAGCTCACCGCTAGCGGGAGTTGCAGATACGCAGTATTTT. The rearrangement uses TRBV18 and TRBJ2-3, with TRBD2 matching 10 bases. Germline V gene data show CDR1 as KGHSH and CDR2 as LQKENI. V shed 3 bases and J 4 bases; nucleotides not matched to a gene: 4. There are 15 residues in the CDR3.